A selection of T cell receptor beta chains follows, all from one sample in a study of T cells in Graves' hyperthyroidism and ophthalmopathy. TCRdb reanalysed the multiplex PCR reads using MiXCR and keeps one entry per CDR3 protein. This repertoire shows about 250,000 distinct CDR3 sequences, roughly 22% found once; its top ten account for around 62%. The sample comprised blood. These receptors originate from a man in his thirties or forties with Graves' ophthalmopathy. Each CDR3 is given with its conserved first and last residue. Fields, in order: clone size, V gene, J gene, D gene, CDR3 DNA, CDR3 protein. D genes are given only for firm matches. Clone size is shown for a subset of rows, as once, few, many or a class of expanded clone.

-	TRBV27	TRBJ2-7	TRBD2	TGTGCCAGCAGTTCTGGGGGGGGTTTCGGCGAGCAGTACTTC	CASSSGGGFGEQYF
-	TRBV2	TRBJ2-7	TRBD2	TGTGCCAGCAGTAGTGGACTAGCGGGAATGTACGAGCAGTACTTC	CASSSGLAGMYEQYF
-	TRBV19	TRBJ2-1	TRBD2	TGTGCCAGTAGTCATCTGACAGGGAGGGGACTAGCGGGAGTCGATGAGCAGTTCTTC	CASSHLTGRGLAGVDEQFF
many	TRBV7-8	TRBJ2-3	TRBD2	TGTGCCAGCAGCTTCGGGACTAGCAGAAGCACAGATACGCAGTATTTT	CASSFGTSRSTDTQYF
few	TRBV10-2	TRBJ2-5	-	TGCGCCAGCAGTGGAACAGGGTCGAGGCAAGAGACCCAGTACTTC	CASSGTGSRQETQYF
many	TRBV2	TRBJ2-1	-	TGTGCCAGCAGTCCCTTACAGGGTCTTGAGCAGTTCTTC	CASSPLQGLEQFF
-	TRBV5-6	TRBJ2-1	TRBD2	TGTGCCAGCAGCCCAACTATAGCGGGAAACCCTACCTCCTACAATGAGCAGTCCTTC	CASSPTIAGNPTSYNEQSF
few	TRBV2	TRBJ1-3	TRBD1	TGTGCCAGCAGGGAGACAGGGGGGGCTGGAAACACCATATATTTT	CASRETGGAGNTIYF
many	TRBV20-1	TRBJ1-2	-	TGCAGTGCTAGAGATTTAATTAACTATGGCTACACCTTC	CSARDLINYGYTF
-	TRBV6-1	TRBJ2-3	TRBD1	TGTGCCAGCAGCCGGACAGGGCGCACAGATACGCAGTATTTT	CASSRTGRTDTQYF
few	TRBV12-3/TRBV12-4	TRBJ1-1	-	TGTGCCAGCAGCCACCGAAGTAGTGGGGGGAACACTGAAGCTTTCTTT	CASSHRSSGGNTEAFF
-	TRBV15	TRBJ1-3	-	TGTGCCACCAGCAGAGATCCCCCCCGGAGGGGAAACACCATATATTTT	CATSRDPPRRGNTIYF
many	TRBV7-9	TRBJ2-7	TRBD2	TGTGCCAGCAGCCCGACCCCTTCTAGCGGGGCTTACGAGCAGTACTTC	CASSPTPSSGAYEQYF
many	TRBV20-1	TRBJ1-5	-	TGCAGTGCTCGAGGGCCAGGGAACAGCAATCAGCCCCAGCATTTT	CSARGPGNSNQPQHF
-	TRBV18	TRBJ2-1	-	TGTGCCAGCTCACGTGACGTATCTAGCTCGTTCTTC	CASSRDVSSSFF
-	TRBV10-1	TRBJ2-1	-	TGCGCCAGCAGTGAGCGAAAAACAGGGACCTACAATGAGCAGTTCTTC	CASSERKTGTYNEQFF
few	TRBV7-2	TRBJ2-2	TRBD2	TGTGCCAGCAGCTTATTCGGACTAGCGGGAGGGCACGGGGAGCTGTTTTTT	CASSLFGLAGGHGELFF
few	TRBV20-1	TRBJ1-5	TRBD1	TGCAGTGCTACGGACAGGGTCCATCAGCCCCAGCATTTT	CSATDRVHQPQHF
few	TRBV20-1	TRBJ2-3	-	TGCAGTGCTAGAAGGTCCGGGAGTTACACAGATACGCAGTATTTT	CSARRSGSYTDTQYF
few	TRBV10-3	TRBJ2-7	TRBD1	TGTGCCATCAGTGAGAGGACAGGGCTTTACGAGCAGTACTTC	CAISERTGLYEQYF
-	TRBV28	TRBJ2-2	TRBD2	TGTGCCAGCAGCCGAAAGGGGCTAGCGGGAGAGGGGACCGGGGAGCTGTTTTTT	CASSRKGLAGEGTGELFF
many	TRBV28	TRBJ2-1	-	TGTGCCAGCATTAAGAGTAGCGGAGCCTACAATGAGCAGTTCTTC	CASIKSSGAYNEQFF
many	TRBV30	TRBJ2-1	TRBD2	TGTGCCTGGAGCAGCGGGAGTACTAGTGAGCAGTTCTTC	CAWSSGSTSEQFF
-	TRBV6-1	TRBJ1-4	-	TGTGCCAGCAGTTCCTATAGGAGTACCCAGGAAAAACTGTTTTTT	CASSSYRSTQEKLFF
many	TRBV28	TRBJ2-7	TRBD2	TGTGCCAGCAGTTCAACTTCCCAGCGGGGGCTAGGAGAGCAGTACTTC	CASSSTSQRGLGEQYF
-	TRBV7-9	TRBJ2-1	-	TGTGCCAGCAGTAACCAGGACAATTACAATGAGCAGTTCTTC	CASSNQDNYNEQFF
few	TRBV20-1	TRBJ2-5	-	TGCAGTGCTCAGGGAGGAGTAGAGACCCAGTACTTC	CSAQGGVETQYF
-	TRBV7-2	TRBJ2-1	TRBD2	TGTGCCAGCAGCCCCTCCTGGACTAGCGGGAGTTATGAGCAGTTCTTC	CASSPSWTSGSYEQFF
-	TRBV9	TRBJ2-2	-	TGTGCCAGCAGCCCCGGGGGAGTCGCCGGGGAGCTGTTTTTT	CASSPGGVAGELFF